This entry features one TCR beta chain sequence. The source of the sample is a study of blood T cell repertoires in COVID-19. The overall study: Acute and convalescent COVID-19 specimens originated in the United States, Italy and Spain. From T cells, B-cell-depleted T cells, or PBMCs came the material, which was cDNA or gDNA.

Methods used by the authors: Quantification of nucleated cells was approximated via reference gene primer amplification. The table came from immunoSEQ multiplex PCR; TCRdb's copy has only in-frame clones and leaves some out. The V and J calls and the clone size are those of that table, but D and trimming were determined from the DNA. The sample lists about 58,000 clones; around nine tenths were seen once. CDR1 and CDR2 from the germline V gene are SEHNR and FQNEAQ (reference sequence). The V and J ends lost 5 bases and 6 bases respectively, with 17 bases between them. This CDR3 contains 15 residues. The chain combines TRBV7-9 with TRBJ2-1; D uncertain. Specimen: peripheral blood. The sequence derives from a woman in her sixties or seventies with active COVID-19. The CDR3 nucleotides read TGTGCCAGCAGCGTCGACACCACCTACGCCAATGAGCAGTTCTTC. This translates into CASSVDTTYANEQFF. Looking up the rest from reference TRBV7-9 and TRBJ2-1 gives the full variable domain: DTGVSQNPRHKITKRGQNVTFRCDPISEHNRLYWYRQTLGQGPEFLTYFQNEAQLEKSRLLSDRFSAERPKGSFSTLEIQRTEQGDSAMYLCASSVDTTYANEQFFGPGTRLTVL.